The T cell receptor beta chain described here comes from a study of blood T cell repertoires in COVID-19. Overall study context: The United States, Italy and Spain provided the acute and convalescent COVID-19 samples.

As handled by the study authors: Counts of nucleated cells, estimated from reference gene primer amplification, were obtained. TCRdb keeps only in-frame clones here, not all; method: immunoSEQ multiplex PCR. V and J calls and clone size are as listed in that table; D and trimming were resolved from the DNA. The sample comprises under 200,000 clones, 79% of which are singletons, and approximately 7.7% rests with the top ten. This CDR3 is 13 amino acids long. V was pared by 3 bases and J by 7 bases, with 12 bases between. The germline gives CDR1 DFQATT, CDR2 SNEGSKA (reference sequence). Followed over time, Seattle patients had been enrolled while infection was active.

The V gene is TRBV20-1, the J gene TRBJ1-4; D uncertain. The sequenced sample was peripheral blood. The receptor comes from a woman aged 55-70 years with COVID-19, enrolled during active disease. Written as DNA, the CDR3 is TGCAGTGCTAGTGGGCGGGTCGGTGAAAAACTGTTTTTT. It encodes CSASGRVGEKLFF.